This is a list of T cell receptor beta chains from one sample in a study of T cell responses to AZD1222 COVID-19 vaccine. Sequencing used immunoSEQ multiplex PCR; TCRdb keeps in-frame clones, though not all of them. Here the sample spans around 150,000 clones, about 91% being singletons. Source: peripheral blood, taken on day 0 of MenACWY control vaccination. The receptor source for this set is an adult in good health. The CDR3 runs from the conserved cysteine through the conserved F or W. Fields, in order: CDR3 DNA, CDR3 protein, V gene, J gene, clone size, D gene. The D gene is left open where the match is weak. The listing skips clone size in some rows; elsewhere it reads once, few, many or a size class.

cdr3_nt: TGTGCCAGCAGAGGGCAGGGAGTGAACACTGAAGCTTTCTTT; cdr3_aa: CASRGQGVNTEAFF; v_call: TRBV11-3; j_call: TRBJ1-1; clone_size: .; d_call: .
cdr3_nt: TGTGCCAGCAGCTTGGAGAGGGGCAGCCGCTCTGGAAACACCATATATTTT; cdr3_aa: CASSLERGSRSGNTIYF; v_call: TRBV5-4; j_call: TRBJ1-3; clone_size: .; d_call: .
cdr3_nt: TGTGCCAGCAGTGGTCCGGGACAGGGGTACGAGCAGTACTTC; cdr3_aa: CASSGPGQGYEQYF; v_call: TRBV28; j_call: TRBJ2-7; clone_size: .; d_call: TRBD1
cdr3_nt: TGCGCCAGCAGCGTAGGACTAGCGGCCTTCACAGATACGCAGTATTTT; cdr3_aa: CASSVGLAAFTDTQYF; v_call: TRBV5-1; j_call: TRBJ2-3; clone_size: .; d_call: TRBD2
cdr3_nt: TGTGCCAGCAGCTTGGACCCTCCTAGCACAGATACGCAGTATTTT; cdr3_aa: CASSLDPPSTDTQYF; v_call: TRBV5-4; j_call: TRBJ2-3; clone_size: few; d_call: .
cdr3_nt: TGTGCCAGCAGCTTCCCAGGACAGGGTGGCTTGGCCCAGTACTTC; cdr3_aa: CASSFPGQGGLAQYF; v_call: TRBV5-4; j_call: TRBJ2-5; clone_size: once; d_call: TRBD1
cdr3_nt: TGTGCCTGGACGGACAGGACTGAAGCTTTCTTT; cdr3_aa: CAWTDRTEAFF; v_call: TRBV30; j_call: TRBJ1-1; clone_size: .; d_call: TRBD1
cdr3_nt: TGTGCCAGCACCGAGGGGTTTCAGGACACTGAAGCTTTCTTT; cdr3_aa: CASTEGFQDTEAFF; v_call: TRBV6-5; j_call: TRBJ1-1; clone_size: .; d_call: .
cdr3_nt: TGCAGCGTTGCTTTAGCGGGATTAAGCAATGAGCAGTTCTTC; cdr3_aa: CSVALAGLSNEQFF; v_call: TRBV29-1; j_call: TRBJ2-1; clone_size: once; d_call: TRBD2
cdr3_nt: TGTGCCAGCAGCCCGGGACAGACCTACGAGCAGTACTTC; cdr3_aa: CASSPGQTYEQYF; v_call: TRBV7-2; j_call: TRBJ2-7; clone_size: .; d_call: TRBD1
cdr3_nt: TGTGCCAGCAGACCCGGACCTACAGGGAACTATGGCTACACCTTC; cdr3_aa: CASRPGPTGNYGYTF; v_call: TRBV6-5; j_call: TRBJ1-2; clone_size: .; d_call: .
cdr3_nt: TGTGCCAGTCAGCGGGGCTACGGCTCTGGAAACACCATATATTTT; cdr3_aa: CASQRGYGSGNTIYF; v_call: TRBV19; j_call: TRBJ1-3; clone_size: .; d_call: .
cdr3_nt: TGTGCCTGGGGGAACACTGAAGCTTTCTTT; cdr3_aa: CAWGNTEAFF; v_call: TRBV30; j_call: TRBJ1-1; clone_size: .; d_call: .
cdr3_nt: TGTGCCAGCACGTACAGGGGCTCGAACACTGAAGCTTTCTTT; cdr3_aa: CASTYRGSNTEAFF; v_call: TRBV6-5; j_call: TRBJ1-1; clone_size: .; d_call: TRBD1
cdr3_nt: TGTGCCAGCGGGGGGACCTATGGCTACACCTTC; cdr3_aa: CASGGTYGYTF; v_call: TRBV11-3; j_call: TRBJ1-2; clone_size: once; d_call: .
cdr3_nt: TGTGCCAGCAGCTTAGCGGTCGCTGCTACAGATACGCAGTATTTT; cdr3_aa: CASSLAVAATDTQYF; v_call: TRBV7-2; j_call: TRBJ2-3; clone_size: .; d_call: .
cdr3_nt: TGTGCCAGCAGCTTGTCTTCTGGGGCCAACGTCCTGACTTTC; cdr3_aa: CASSLSSGANVLTF; v_call: TRBV7-6; j_call: TRBJ2-6; clone_size: .; d_call: .
cdr3_nt: TGTGCCAGCAGCCCCTATGGGGAGGAGACCCAGTACTTC; cdr3_aa: CASSPYGEETQYF; v_call: TRBV6-1; j_call: TRBJ2-5; clone_size: .; d_call: .
cdr3_nt: TGTGCCAGTAGTATCATTGCAGGGGGCTGGCAGCCCCAGCATTTT; cdr3_aa: CASSIIAGGWQPQHF; v_call: TRBV19; j_call: TRBJ1-5; clone_size: .; d_call: TRBD1
cdr3_nt: TGCGCCAGCAGCTTGGTTCCAGGGGGCGAATCTGAAGCTTTCTTT; cdr3_aa: CASSLVPGGESEAFF; v_call: TRBV5-1; j_call: TRBJ1-1; clone_size: .; d_call: TRBD1
cdr3_nt: TGTGCCAGCAGTTTAGGCCCCCGGACAGGAGGTACCGAGCAGTTCTTC; cdr3_aa: CASSLGPRTGGTEQFF; v_call: TRBV28; j_call: TRBJ2-1; clone_size: .; d_call: TRBD1
cdr3_nt: TGTGCCAGCAGCCGAGGGGGATTCGGTAGCTATGGCTACACCTTC; cdr3_aa: CASSRGGFGSYGYTF; v_call: TRBV5-6; j_call: TRBJ1-2; clone_size: .; d_call: .
cdr3_nt: TGTGCCAGCAGCCCGGACAGGGGATATAATTCACCCCTCCACTTT; cdr3_aa: CASSPDRGYNSPLHF; v_call: TRBV5-4; j_call: TRBJ1-6; clone_size: .; d_call: TRBD1
cdr3_nt: TGCGCCAGCAGTGAGTCGGGAGAGAATTACAATGAGCAGTTCTTC; cdr3_aa: CASSESGENYNEQFF; v_call: TRBV10-2; j_call: TRBJ2-1; clone_size: .; d_call: .
cdr3_nt: TGTGCCAGCCTAAGGGGTCGCGGGATGGGGGACAATGAGCAGTTCTTC; cdr3_aa: CASLRGRGMGDNEQFF; v_call: TRBV19; j_call: TRBJ2-1; clone_size: .; d_call: .
cdr3_nt: TGTGCCAGCTCACCACTCGCGGCTAATTCACCCCTCCACTTT; cdr3_aa: CASSPLAANSPLHF; v_call: TRBV18; j_call: TRBJ1-6; clone_size: few; d_call: .
cdr3_nt: TGCGCCAGCAGCTTGGGGCCGACAGGCACCTCCTACAATGAGCAGTTCTTC; cdr3_aa: CASSLGPTGTSYNEQFF; v_call: TRBV5-1; j_call: TRBJ2-1; clone_size: .; d_call: .
cdr3_nt: TGTGCCTGGTGGGGACTAGCGGGAAATGAGCAGTTCTTC; cdr3_aa: CAWWGLAGNEQFF; v_call: TRBV30; j_call: TRBJ2-1; clone_size: .; d_call: TRBD2
cdr3_nt: TGTGCCAGCAGTGCCCGGTGGGGGGACCCCCTCCACTTT; cdr3_aa: CASSARWGDPLHF; v_call: TRBV6-1; j_call: TRBJ1-6; clone_size: once; d_call: .
cdr3_nt: TGTGCCAGCAGTTACTCGGCCTCCCGGGGGACCTACGAGCAGTACTTC; cdr3_aa: CASSYSASRGTYEQYF; v_call: TRBV6-5; j_call: TRBJ2-7; clone_size: .; d_call: .
cdr3_nt: TGTGCCAGCAGCCGAGGCTACGAGCAGTACTTC; cdr3_aa: CASSRGYEQYF; v_call: TRBV2; j_call: TRBJ2-7; clone_size: few; d_call: .
cdr3_nt: TGTGCCAGCAGCTTTTCTAGAGGACAGGGAAATTCACCCCTCCACTTT; cdr3_aa: CASSFSRGQGNSPLHF; v_call: TRBV5-6; j_call: TRBJ1-6; clone_size: .; d_call: TRBD1
cdr3_nt: TGTGCCAGCAGCCCGCTGGGACGGAGGTACGAGCAGTACTTC; cdr3_aa: CASSPLGRRYEQYF; v_call: TRBV11-3; j_call: TRBJ2-7; clone_size: .; d_call: .
cdr3_nt: TGTGCCAGCAGACAACAGGGGCCCTCCTACGAGCAGTACTTC; cdr3_aa: CASRQQGPSYEQYF; v_call: TRBV6-5; j_call: TRBJ2-7; clone_size: .; d_call: TRBD1
cdr3_nt: TGTGCCAGCAGGGTCAGGGGAAGCCAGACCCAGTACTTC; cdr3_aa: CASRVRGSQTQYF; v_call: TRBV12-3/TRBV12-4; j_call: TRBJ2-5; clone_size: .; d_call: .
cdr3_nt: TGCGCCAGCAGCACCTCCGGGACAGGGAACTATGGCTACACCTTC; cdr3_aa: CASSTSGTGNYGYTF; v_call: TRBV5-1; j_call: TRBJ1-2; clone_size: .; d_call: TRBD1
cdr3_nt: TGTGCCAGTAGACTTTTGGGACAGAGAACAACTAATGAAAAACTGTTTTTT; cdr3_aa: CASRLLGQRTTNEKLFF; v_call: TRBV19; j_call: TRBJ1-4; clone_size: .; d_call: TRBD1
cdr3_nt: TGTGCCAGCAGCTTGGGACACATTTACTCTGGAAACACCATATATTTT; cdr3_aa: CASSLGHIYSGNTIYF; v_call: TRBV5-6; j_call: TRBJ1-3; clone_size: few; d_call: .
cdr3_nt: TGCAGCGTAGGACAGAGTCGGGAAAAACTGTTTTTT; cdr3_aa: CSVGQSREKLFF; v_call: TRBV29-1; j_call: TRBJ1-4; clone_size: .; d_call: .
cdr3_nt: TGCGCCAGCAGCTTCAGGACAGGGTTGGATGAGCAGTTCTTC; cdr3_aa: CASSFRTGLDEQFF; v_call: TRBV5-1; j_call: TRBJ2-1; clone_size: .; d_call: TRBD1
cdr3_nt: TGCGCCAGCAGCCAAGATCAGTCGCGCGGGGGGAATGAGCAGTTCTTC; cdr3_aa: CASSQDQSRGGNEQFF; v_call: TRBV4-3; j_call: TRBJ2-1; clone_size: .; d_call: TRBD2
cdr3_nt: TGTGCCAGCCTACTAGAGGGGGGAGATGAGCAGTTCTTC; cdr3_aa: CASLLEGGDEQFF; v_call: TRBV2; j_call: TRBJ2-1; clone_size: .; d_call: .
cdr3_nt: TGTGCCAGCAGCTTAAGGGGGCTAAACAATGAGCAGTTCTTC; cdr3_aa: CASSLRGLNNEQFF; v_call: TRBV13; j_call: TRBJ2-1; clone_size: .; d_call: TRBD1
cdr3_nt: TGTGCCAGTAGGGGACGCCGATGGGAACAGCCCCAGCATTTT; cdr3_aa: CASRGRRWEQPQHF; v_call: TRBV19; j_call: TRBJ1-5; clone_size: .; d_call: .
cdr3_nt: TGTGCCAGCAGCTTAGGGACAGGGGCGGGCTTTGGCTACACCTTC; cdr3_aa: CASSLGTGAGFGYTF; v_call: TRBV11-2; j_call: TRBJ1-2; clone_size: few; d_call: TRBD1
cdr3_nt: TGTGCCAGCAGCCTAGCCCCCTACGAGCAGTACTTC; cdr3_aa: CASSLAPYEQYF; v_call: TRBV7-2; j_call: TRBJ2-7; clone_size: .; d_call: .